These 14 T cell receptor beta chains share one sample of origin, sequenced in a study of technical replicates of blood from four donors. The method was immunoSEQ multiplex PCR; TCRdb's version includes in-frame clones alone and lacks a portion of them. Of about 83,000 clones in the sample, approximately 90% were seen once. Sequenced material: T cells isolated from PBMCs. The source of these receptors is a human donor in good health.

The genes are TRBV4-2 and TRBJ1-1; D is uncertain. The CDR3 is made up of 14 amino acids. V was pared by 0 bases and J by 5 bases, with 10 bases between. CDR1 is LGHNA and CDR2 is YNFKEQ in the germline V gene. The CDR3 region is CASSQEAGLTEAFF. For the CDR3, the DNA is TGTGCCAGCAGCCAAGAAGCCGGGTTGACTGAAGCTTTCTTT.

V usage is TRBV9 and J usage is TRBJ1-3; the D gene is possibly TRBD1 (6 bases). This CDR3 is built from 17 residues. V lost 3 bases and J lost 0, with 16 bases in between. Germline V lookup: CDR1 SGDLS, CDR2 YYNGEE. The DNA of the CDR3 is TGTGCCAGCAGCGAGGACAGCGGAGGACCCTCTGGAAACACCATATATTTT. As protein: CASSEDSGGPSGNTIYF. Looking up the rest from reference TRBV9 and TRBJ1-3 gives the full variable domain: DSGVTQTPKHLITATGQRVTLRCSPRSGDLSVYWYQQSLDQGLQFLIQYYNGEERAKGNILERFSAQQFPDLHSELNLSSLELGDSALYFCASSEDSGGPSGNTIYFGEGSWLTVV.

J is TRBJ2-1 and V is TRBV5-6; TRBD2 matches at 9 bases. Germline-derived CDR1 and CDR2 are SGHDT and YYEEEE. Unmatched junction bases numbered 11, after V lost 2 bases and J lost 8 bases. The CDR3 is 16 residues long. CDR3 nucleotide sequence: TGTGCCAGCAGCTTCCAGGCTAGCGGGGCGTACGATGAGCAGTTCTTC. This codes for CASSFQASGAYDEQFF.

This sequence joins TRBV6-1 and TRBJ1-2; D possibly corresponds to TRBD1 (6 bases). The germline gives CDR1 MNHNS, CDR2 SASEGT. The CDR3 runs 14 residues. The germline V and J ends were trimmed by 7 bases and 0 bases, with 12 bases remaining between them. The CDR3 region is CASTPAGANYGYTF. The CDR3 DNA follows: TGTGCCAGCACCCCGGCAGGGGCTAACTATGGCTACACCTTC.

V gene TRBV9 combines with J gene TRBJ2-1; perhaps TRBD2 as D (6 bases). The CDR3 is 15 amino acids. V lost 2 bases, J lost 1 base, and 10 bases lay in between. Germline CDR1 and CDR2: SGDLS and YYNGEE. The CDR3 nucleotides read TGTGCCAGCAGCGTCGAGGGAGGTTCCTACAATGAGCAGTTCTTC. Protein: CASSVEGGSYNEQFF.

CDR3 in amino acids: CASSGGDHNEQFF. DNA of the CDR3: TGTGCCAGCAGCGGGGGGGACCACAATGAGCAGTTCTTC. The V and J genes are TRBV6-5 and TRBJ2-1, with 8 bases identical to TRBD2. This CDR3 region has 13 residues. The trim removed 6 bases at V and 5 bases at J, leaving 3 bases unmatched. CDR1 and CDR2 from the germline V gene are MNHEY and SVGAGI.

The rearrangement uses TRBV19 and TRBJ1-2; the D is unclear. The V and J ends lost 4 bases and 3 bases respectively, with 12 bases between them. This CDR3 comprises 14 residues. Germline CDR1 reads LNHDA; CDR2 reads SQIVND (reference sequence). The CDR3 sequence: CASSTLTVYYGYTF. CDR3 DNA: TGTGCCAGTAGTACTCTCACGGTTTACTATGGCTACACCTTC.

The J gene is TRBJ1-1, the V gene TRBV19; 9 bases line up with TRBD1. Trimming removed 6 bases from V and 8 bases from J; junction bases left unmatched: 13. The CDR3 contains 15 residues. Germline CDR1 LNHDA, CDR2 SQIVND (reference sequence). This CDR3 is CASRSMLRDRAEAFF. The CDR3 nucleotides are TGTGCCAGTAGGAGTATGTTAAGGGACAGGGCCGAAGCTTTCTTT.

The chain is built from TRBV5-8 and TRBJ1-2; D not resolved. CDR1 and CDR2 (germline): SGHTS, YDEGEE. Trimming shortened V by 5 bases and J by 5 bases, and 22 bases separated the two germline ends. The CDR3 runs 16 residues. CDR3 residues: CASSRVLETAQYGYTF. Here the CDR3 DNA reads TGTGCCAGCAGTCGAGTGTTGGAGACCGCCCAGTATGGCTACACCTTC. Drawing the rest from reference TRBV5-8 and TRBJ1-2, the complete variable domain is EAGVTQSPTHLIKTRGQQATLRCSPISGHTSVYWYQQALGLGLQFLLWYDEGEERNRGNFPPRFSGRQFPNYSSELNVNALELEDSALYLCASSRVLETAQYGYTFGSGTRLTVV.

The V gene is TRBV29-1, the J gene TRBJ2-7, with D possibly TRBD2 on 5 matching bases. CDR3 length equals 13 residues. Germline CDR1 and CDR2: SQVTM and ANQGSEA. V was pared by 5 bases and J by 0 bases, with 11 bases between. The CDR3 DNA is TGCAGCGTTTTAGCTGGGAGCTCCTACGAGCAGTACTTC. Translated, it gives CSVLAGSSYEQYF.

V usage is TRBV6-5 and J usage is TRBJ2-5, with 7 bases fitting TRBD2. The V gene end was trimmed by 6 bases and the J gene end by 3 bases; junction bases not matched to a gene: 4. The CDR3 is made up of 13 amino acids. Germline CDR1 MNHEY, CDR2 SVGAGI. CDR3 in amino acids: CASRRAGEETQYF. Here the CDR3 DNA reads TGTGCCAGCAGGCGTGCGGGGGAAGAGACCCAGTACTTC.

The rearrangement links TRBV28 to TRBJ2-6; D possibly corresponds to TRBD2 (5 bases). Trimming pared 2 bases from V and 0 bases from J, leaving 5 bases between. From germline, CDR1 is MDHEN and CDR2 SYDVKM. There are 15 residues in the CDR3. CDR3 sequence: CASSLGGSGANVLTF. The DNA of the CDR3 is TGTGCCAGCAGTTTAGGAGGCTCTGGGGCCAACGTCCTGACTTTC.

This CDR3 is CASNEGKWSNQPQHF. DNA for the CDR3: TGTGCCAGCAACGAGGGAAAGTGGAGTAATCAGCCCCAGCATTTT. This sequence joins TRBV6-4 and TRBJ1-5, with unresolved D. Germline CDR1 and CDR2: MRHNA and SNTAGT. The CDR3 is 15 amino acids. The V end lost 7 bases, the J end lost 4 bases, and 17 bases lay between the germline ends.

The CDR3 spells CASSLGLGVYEQYF. CDR3 in DNA: TGTGCCAGCAGCTTAGGATTAGGGGTCTACGAGCAGTACTTC. This chain connects TRBV7-6 to TRBJ2-7; perhaps TRBD1 as D (5 bases). The CDR3 is made up of 14 amino acids. Looked up from germline, CDR1 is SGHVS and CDR2 is FNYEAQ. The V and J ends lost 1 base and 3 bases respectively, with 10 bases between them.